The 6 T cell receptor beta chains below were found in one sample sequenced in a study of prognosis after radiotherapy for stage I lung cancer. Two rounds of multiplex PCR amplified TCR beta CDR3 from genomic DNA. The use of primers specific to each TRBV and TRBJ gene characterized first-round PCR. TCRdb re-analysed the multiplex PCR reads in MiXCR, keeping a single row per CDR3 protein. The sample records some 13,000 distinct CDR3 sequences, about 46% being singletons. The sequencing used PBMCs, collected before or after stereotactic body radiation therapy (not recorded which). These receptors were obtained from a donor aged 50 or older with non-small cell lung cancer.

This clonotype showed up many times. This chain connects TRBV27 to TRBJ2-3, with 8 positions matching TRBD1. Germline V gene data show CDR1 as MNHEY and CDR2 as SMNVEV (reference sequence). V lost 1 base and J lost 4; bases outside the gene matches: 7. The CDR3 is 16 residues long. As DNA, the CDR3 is TGTGCCAGCAGTTTATGGCTCGGACAGGGTCCAGATACGCAGTATTTT. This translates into CASSLWLGQGPDTQYF.

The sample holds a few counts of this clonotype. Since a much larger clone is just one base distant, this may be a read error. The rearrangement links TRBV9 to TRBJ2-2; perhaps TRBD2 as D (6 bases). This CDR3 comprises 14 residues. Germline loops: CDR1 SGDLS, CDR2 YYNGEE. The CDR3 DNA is TGTGCCAGCCGGGGAGGCTCGAACACCGAGGAGCTGTTTTTT. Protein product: CASRGGSNTEELFF.

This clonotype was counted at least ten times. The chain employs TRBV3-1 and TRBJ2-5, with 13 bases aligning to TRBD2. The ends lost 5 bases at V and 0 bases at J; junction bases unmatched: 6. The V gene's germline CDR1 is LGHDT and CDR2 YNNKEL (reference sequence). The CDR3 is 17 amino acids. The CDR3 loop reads CASSTPGTSGNQETQYF. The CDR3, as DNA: TGTGCCAGCAGCACCCCAGGGACTAGCGGGAACCAAGAGACCCAGTACTTC.

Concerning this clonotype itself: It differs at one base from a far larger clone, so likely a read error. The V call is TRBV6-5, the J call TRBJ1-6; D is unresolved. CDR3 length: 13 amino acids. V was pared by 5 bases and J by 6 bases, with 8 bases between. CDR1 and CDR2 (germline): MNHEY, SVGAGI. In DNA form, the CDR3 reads TGTGCCAGCAGTGTGCCGACTAATTCACCCCTCCACTTT. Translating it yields CASSVPTNSPLHF.

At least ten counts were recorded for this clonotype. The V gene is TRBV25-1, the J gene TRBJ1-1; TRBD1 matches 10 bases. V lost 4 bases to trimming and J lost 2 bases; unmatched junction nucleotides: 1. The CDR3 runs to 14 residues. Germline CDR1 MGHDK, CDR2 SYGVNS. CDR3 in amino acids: CASSGTGGNTEAFF. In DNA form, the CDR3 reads TGTGCCAGCAGTGGGACAGGGGGAAACACTGAAGCTTTCTTT.

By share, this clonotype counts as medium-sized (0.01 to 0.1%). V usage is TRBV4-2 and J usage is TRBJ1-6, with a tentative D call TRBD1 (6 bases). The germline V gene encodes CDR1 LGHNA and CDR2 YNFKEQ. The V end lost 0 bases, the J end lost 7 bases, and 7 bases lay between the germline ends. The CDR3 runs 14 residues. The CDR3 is CASSQEGQNSPLHF. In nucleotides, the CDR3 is TGTGCCAGCAGCCAAGAGGGACAAAATTCACCCCTCCACTTT.